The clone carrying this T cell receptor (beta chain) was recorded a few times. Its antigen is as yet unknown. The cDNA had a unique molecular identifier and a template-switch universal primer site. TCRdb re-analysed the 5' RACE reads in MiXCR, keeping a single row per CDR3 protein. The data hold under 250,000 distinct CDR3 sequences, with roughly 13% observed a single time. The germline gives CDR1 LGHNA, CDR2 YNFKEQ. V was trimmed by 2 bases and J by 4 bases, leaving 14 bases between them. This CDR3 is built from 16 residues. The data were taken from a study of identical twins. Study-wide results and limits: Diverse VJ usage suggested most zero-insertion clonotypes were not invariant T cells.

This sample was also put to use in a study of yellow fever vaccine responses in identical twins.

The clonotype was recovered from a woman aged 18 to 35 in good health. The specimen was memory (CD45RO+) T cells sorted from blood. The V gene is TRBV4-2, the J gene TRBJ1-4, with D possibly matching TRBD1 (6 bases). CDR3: CASSQNEGGLNEKLFF. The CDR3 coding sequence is TGTGCCAGCAGCCAAAATGAGGGGGGCCTTAATGAAAAACTGTTTTTT.